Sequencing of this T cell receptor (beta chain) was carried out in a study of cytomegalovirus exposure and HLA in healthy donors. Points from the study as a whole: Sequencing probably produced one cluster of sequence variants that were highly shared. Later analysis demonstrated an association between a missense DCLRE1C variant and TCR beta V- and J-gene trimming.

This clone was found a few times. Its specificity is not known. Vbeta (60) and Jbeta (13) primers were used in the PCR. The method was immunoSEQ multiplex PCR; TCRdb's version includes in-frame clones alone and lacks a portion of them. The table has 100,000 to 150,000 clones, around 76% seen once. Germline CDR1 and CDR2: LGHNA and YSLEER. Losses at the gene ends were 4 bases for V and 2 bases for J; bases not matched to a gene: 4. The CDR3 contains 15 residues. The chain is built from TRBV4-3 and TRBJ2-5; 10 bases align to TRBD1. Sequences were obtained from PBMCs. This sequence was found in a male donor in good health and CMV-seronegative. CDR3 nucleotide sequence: TGCGCCAGCAGCCCCGGGGACAGGGGACAAGAGACCCAGTACTTC. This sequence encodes CASSPGDRGQETQYF.